These 23 T cell receptor beta chains were sequenced from one sample in a study of OX40 agonist ivuxolimab in advanced cancers. Repertoires were generated with immunoSEQ multiplex PCR, while TCRdb's copy carries only in-frame clones and drops some. The repertoire holds about 82,000 clones, with approximately 90% as singletons. The specimen was CD4+ or CD8+ T cells sorted from blood, collected in a trial of the OX40 agonist ivuxolimab. These receptors were obtained from an adult with an advanced solid tumor such as melanoma, head and neck, liver or kidney cancer.

The V call is TRBV12-5, the J call TRBJ2-5, with 13 bases lining up with TRBD2. The CDR3 has 22 amino acids. V lost 0 bases and J lost 1; bases outside the gene matches: 17. Germline V gene data show CDR1 as LGHNT and CDR2 as FRNRAP. The CDR3 loop reads CASGLVVRYRGLAGVAQETQYF. The CDR3 nucleotides read TGTGCTAGTGGTTTGGTAGTCAGGTACAGAGGACTAGCGGGGGTGGCCCAAGAGACCCAGTACTTC.

The chain carries TRBV7-2 and TRBJ1-3; 8 bases map to TRBD1. CDR1 is SGHTA, CDR2 FQGNSA, per germline. The length of the CDR3 is 16 residues. Unmatched junction bases numbered 10, after V lost 5 bases and J lost 4 bases. CDR3 DNA: TGTGCCAGCAGCACCGGACAGGGCCGTACGGGAAACACCATATATTTT. Residues: CASSTGQGRTGNTIYF.

The chain carries TRBV12-1 and TRBJ2-2; the D call in the table, TRBD2, was not verified against the DNA. TRBV12-1 is a documented pseudogene. The CDR3 is made up of 17 amino acids. CDR3 sequence: CASRTRGGSLATGELFF. The CDR3 region has the DNA TGTGCCAGCAGAACCCGTGGGGGGTCATTAGCCACCGGGGAGCTGTTTTTT.

The chain employs TRBV29-1 and TRBJ2-7; D is ambiguous. Trimming cost V 6 bases and J 1 base, with 19 bases left between them. Germline V gene data show CDR1 as SQVTM and CDR2 as ANQGSEA. This CDR3 spans 15 amino acids. The CDR3 DNA is TGCAGCGTGGATCGTTGGGGAAAAGGGTCCTACGAGCAGTACTTC. Amino acid sequence: CSVDRWGKGSYEQYF.

This clone was seen just once. This chain joins TRBV6-5 and TRBJ2-3; D unclear. The V gene lost 6 bases and the J gene lost 7 bases, with 8 bases spanning the gap. CDR3 length equals 11 residues. Germline V gene sequence: CDR1 MNHEY, CDR2 SVGAGI. The CDR3: CASRSENTQYF. The CDR3 coding sequence is TGTGCCAGCAGAAGCGAAAATACGCAGTATTTT.

The chain couples TRBV7-9 to TRBJ2-5; D is perhaps TRBD2 (5 bases). The germline V and J ends were trimmed by 5 bases and 7 bases, with 20 bases remaining between them. Germline V gene data show CDR1 as SEHNR and CDR2 as FQNEAQ (reference sequence). The CDR3 length is 15 residues. The DNA for the CDR3 is TGTGCCAGCAGCCCGACGACGGGGATTACCGGGACCCAGTACTTC. Its translation is CASSPTTGITGTQYF.

V usage is TRBV7-3 and J usage is TRBJ2-2; D not certain. CDR3 length: 10 amino acids. CDR1 is SGHTA, CDR2 FQGTGA, per germline. V was clipped by 8 bases and J by 5 bases, with 3 bases between them. The CDR3 coding sequence is TGTGCCAGCCTAACCGGGGAGCTGTTTTTT. Translation gives CASLTGELFF.

The chain couples TRBV5-1 to TRBJ2-7; 10 bases are a match to TRBD1. From germline, CDR1 is SGHRS and CDR2 YFSETQ. V lost 4 bases and J lost 3; bases outside the gene matches: 4. The CDR3 totals 14 residues. CDR3 nucleotide sequence: TGCGCCAGCAGCGTCGGGACAGGGGTCTACGAGCAGTACTTC. Its translation is CASSVGTGVYEQYF.

V usage is TRBV5-6 and J usage is TRBJ2-1; possibly TRBD1 for D (6 bases). Deletions cut 5 bases from V and 9 bases from J, with 18 bases between. The length of the CDR3 is 14 residues. Germline V lookup: CDR1 SGHDT, CDR2 YYEEEE. This CDR3 reads CASRRTGHRSEQFF. Written as DNA, the CDR3 is TGTGCCAGCAGACGTACGGGACATAGGTCTGAGCAGTTCTTC.

The genes are TRBV6-5 and TRBJ2-5, with 10 bases fitting TRBD1. With 4 bases clipped from V and 3 bases from J, the junction kept 5 bases outside the gene matches. Germline lookup yields CDR1 MNHEY and CDR2 SVGAGI. CDR3 length: 15 amino acids. CDR3 bases: TGTGCCAGCAGTTTCCCGACAGGGGGCGAAGAGACCCAGTACTTC. Translated, it gives CASSFPTGGEETQYF.

This chain links TRBV7-3 with TRBJ1-2; D might be TRBD1 (6 bases). Per germline, CDR1 SGHTA and CDR2 FQGTGA. Trimming pared 4 bases from V and 4 bases from J, leaving 16 bases between. CDR3 length: 15 residues. The chain's CDR3 is CASSSERRGTYGYTF. CDR3 DNA: TGTGCCAGCAGCTCCGAAAGGAGGGGGACCTATGGCTACACCTTC.

The V gene is TRBV7-9, the J gene TRBJ2-2; tentative D call: TRBD2 (5 bases). The V gene's germline CDR1 is SEHNR and CDR2 FQNEAQ (reference sequence). V was cut by 0 bases and J by 5 bases, with 10 bases left in between. CDR3 length equals 15 residues. CDR3 sequence: CASSLAGVGTGELFF. CDR3 DNA: TGTGCCAGCAGCTTAGCGGGAGTTGGTACCGGGGAGCTGTTTTTT.

The J gene is TRBJ2-1, the V gene TRBV7-8; D perhaps matches TRBD2 (6 bases). This CDR3 has 16 amino acids. CDR1 SGHVS and CDR2 FQNEAQ come from the germline V gene. V lost 0 bases, J lost 0 bases, and 9 bases lay in between. CDR3 loop: CASSLAFGSSYNEQFF. In DNA, the CDR3 is TGTGCCAGCAGCTTAGCGTTCGGGAGCTCCTACAATGAGCAGTTCTTC.

The chain joins TRBV7-9 to TRBJ2-5; 8 bases line up with TRBD2. V was clipped by 3 bases and J by 7 bases; unmatched bases: 10. The CDR3 contains 15 residues. CDR1 and CDR2 (germline): SEHNR, FQNEAQ (reference sequence). This CDR3 reads CASSFNPTAGGTQYF. Here the CDR3 DNA reads TGTGCCAGCAGCTTCAACCCCACTGCGGGGGGGACCCAGTACTTC. Full variable domain (missing parts from reference TRBV7-9 and TRBJ2-5): DTGVSQNPRHKITKRGQNVTFRCDPISEHNRLYWYRQTLGQGPEFLTYFQNEAQLEKSRLLSDRFSAERPKGSFSTLEIQRTEQGDSAMYLCASSFNPTAGGTQYFGPGTRLLVL.

V and J are TRBV27 and TRBJ2-5; D not resolved. The CDR3 consists of 14 residues. V gave up 1 base and J gave up 5 bases, with 11 bases separating them. Germline V gene lookup returns CDR1 MNHEY and CDR2 SMNVEV (reference sequence). In DNA form, the CDR3 reads TGTGCCAGCAGTTTATTTGGGCTAGAGGAGACCCAGTACTTC. Its protein is CASSLFGLEETQYF.

In regard to this clone: Relative to the germline gene, one junction end is altered; a read error may explain this. The V call is TRBV4-1, the J call TRBJ1-4, with 7 bases fitting TRBD1. This CDR3 is built from 18 residues. The germline V gene has CDR1 MGHRA and CDR2 YSYEKL. The CDR3 DNA follows: TGCGCCAGCAGACAAGCATCGACAGGGAGGACAACTAATGAAAAACTGTTTTTT. Translation: CASRQASTGRTTNEKLFF.

This sequence joins TRBV21-1 and TRBJ2-5; whether TRBD2, the table's D call, matches the DNA was not checked. TRBV21-1 is tagged as a pseudogene. The CDR3 loop spans 14 amino acids. CDR3: CASSKRGSQETQYF. CDR3 in DNA: TGTGCCAGCAGCAAACGGGGGAGCCAAGAGACCCAGTACTTC.

The table lists this clone with a few counts. J is TRBJ2-1 and V is TRBV6-1; D is uncertain. The CDR3 loop spans 11 amino acids. CDR1 is MNHNS and CDR2 is SASEGT in the germline V gene. The germline V and J ends were trimmed by 6 bases and 5 bases, with 5 bases remaining between them. CDR3 in amino acids: CASRRNNEQFF. CDR3 nucleotides: TGTGCCAGCAGGAGAAACAATGAGCAGTTCTTC.

The chain links TRBV6-5 to TRBJ1-2; a possible D gene is TRBD1 (5 bases). The germline V gene encodes CDR1 MNHEY and CDR2 SVGAGI. This CDR3 has 13 residues. With 0 bases removed from V and 4 bases from J, the gap between germline ends came to 6 bases. CDR3 residues: CASSYSGGYGYTF. DNA for the CDR3: TGTGCCAGCAGTTACTCGGGGGGCTATGGCTACACCTTC.

This rearrangement joins TRBV7-9 to TRBJ1-4; D unclear. The germline V gene has CDR1 SEHNR and CDR2 FQNEAQ (reference sequence). The CDR3 spans 15 residues. V was clipped by 5 bases and J by 8 bases, with 18 bases between them. In nucleotides, the CDR3 is TGTGCCAGCAGCCGGTCCACGGAGGGCAAAGAAAAACTGTTTTTT. Protein product: CASSRSTEGKEKLFF.

The chain has TRBV10-1 and TRBJ2-7, with 7 nucleotides matching TRBD1. The germline CDR1 and CDR2 sequences are WNHNN and SYGVQD (reference sequence). The CDR3 spans 12 residues. Trimming removed 6 bases from V and 2 bases from J; junction bases left unmatched: 1. CDR3 sequence (DNA): TGCGCCAGCAGCGACAGGGCCTACGAGCAGTACTTC. Its protein product is CASSDRAYEQYF.

The rearrangement links TRBV28 to TRBJ2-3, with TRBD2 identical over 9 bases. Germline values: CDR1 MDHEN, CDR2 SYDVKM. The CDR3 spans 17 residues. Trimming took 6 bases from V and 2 from J; bases not matched to a gene: 12. The CDR3 bases are TGTGCCAGCAGGGGCAGCGAAGCGGGAGGAACCACAGATACGCAGTATTTT. Translation gives CASRGSEAGGTTDTQYF.

This clone was found once. The V and J genes are TRBV7-2 and TRBJ2-7; 8 bases are a match to TRBD2. Germline V gene lookup returns CDR1 SGHTA and CDR2 FQGNSA. V shed 5 bases, J shed 3 bases, and the junction held 9 bases outside the gene matches. The length of the CDR3 is 15 residues. CDR3 amino acids: CASSPGGAGDYEQYF. The CDR3 coding sequence is TGTGCCAGCAGCCCAGGCGGAGCGGGAGACTACGAGCAGTACTTC.